Presented here are 15 T cell receptor beta chains from one specimen sequenced in a study of beta chain features in type 1 diabetes. Isolated RNA was reverse transcribed in full, so expressed TCRB transcripts were sequenced. Repertoires were generated with immunoSEQ multiplex PCR, while TCRdb's copy carries only in-frame clones and drops some. This repertoire shows 400,000 to 550,000 clones, about an eighth found once; its top ten account for roughly 0.046%. The specimen was naive CD4+ T cells from blood. The receptors derive from a woman aged 18-29 years in good health.

This clone has only a few counts. The chain links TRBV29-1 to TRBJ1-1, with D tentatively TRBD1 (5 bases). CDR1 is SQVTM, CDR2 ANQGSEA, per germline. Trimming left V 4 bases short and J 4 bases short, with 10 bases between. The CDR3 length is 12 residues. DNA for the CDR3: TGCAGCGTTGGTTCTGGGGCCACTGAAGCTTTCTTT. Its translation is CSVGSGATEAFF.

This clone was seen a few times. The chain is built from TRBV5-4 and TRBJ2-5, with 7 bases lining up with TRBD2. V lost 6 bases to trimming and J lost 5 bases; unmatched junction nucleotides: 13. Germline loops: CDR1 SGHNT, CDR2 YYREEE (reference sequence). The CDR3 runs to 15 residues. The CDR3 spells CASKRPGLPAETQYF. DNA of the CDR3: TGTGCCAGCAAACGACCGGGACTACCGGCCGAGACCCAGTACTTC.

The rearrangement uses TRBV18 and TRBJ2-5; D remains unclear. V was shortened by 0 bases and J by 5 bases, with 10 bases between the two germline ends. Germline values: CDR1 KGHSH, CDR2 LQKENI. The CDR3 runs to 14 residues. The CDR3 is CASSPPIHRETQYF. The DNA of the CDR3 is TGTGCCAGCTCACCACCGATCCACCGGGAGACCCAGTACTTC.

The table lists this clone with many counts. This sequence joins TRBV29-1 and TRBJ2-7; D remains unclear. This CDR3 spans 11 amino acids. Trimming stripped 4 bases from V and 4 bases from J, with 8 bases between. CDR1 is SQVTM and CDR2 is ANQGSEA in the germline V gene. The CDR3 loop is CSVVSGYEQYF. The CDR3 DNA sequence: TGCAGCGTTGTTTCCGGGTACGAGCAGTACTTC.

This clone was observed a few times. J is TRBJ2-5 and V is TRBV9; D is perhaps TRBD2 (6 bases). V shed 4 bases and J shed 1 base, with 14 bases lying between them. CDR3 length: 15 residues. Germline values: CDR1 SGDLS, CDR2 YYNGEE. The CDR3 DNA reads TGTGCCAGCAGCCCGTTAGGCGGGATCCAAGAGACCCAGTACTTC. Its protein product is CASSPLGGIQETQYF. Full variable domain (rest looked up from reference TRBV9 and TRBJ2-5): DSGVTQTPKHLITATGQRVTLRCSPRSGDLSVYWYQQSLDQGLQFLIQYYNGEERAKGNILERFSAQQFPDLHSELNLSSLELGDSALYFCASSPLGGIQETQYFGPGTRLLVL.

The chain has TRBV11-3 and TRBJ1-1, with D tentatively TRBD1 (5 bases). CDR1 and CDR2 from the germline V gene are SGHNT and YENEEA. V lost 5 bases to trimming and J lost 3 bases, with 16 bases between them. The CDR3 is 15 amino acids. DNA of the CDR3: TGTGCCAGCAGCGATTTGACAGCAACGGACACTGAAGCTTTCTTT. Amino acid sequence: CASSDLTATDTEAFF.

The CDR3 nucleotides read TGTGCCAGCAGCGGTCACGAGTGGAATTCACCCCTCCACTTT. Amino acids: CASSGHEWNSPLHF. The chain links TRBV5-4 to TRBJ1-6; D uncertain. In germline, CDR1 is SGHNT, CDR2 YYREEE (reference sequence). This CDR3 is built from 14 residues. Trimming left V 4 bases short and J 7 bases short, with 12 bases between.

This clone occurred a few times. Other nucleotide sequences from this sample produce the same CDR3. The chain uses TRBV29-1 and TRBJ2-1; 10 nucleotides agree with TRBD1. After removal of 5 bases from V and 4 bases from J, the junction contained 5 bases not matched to a gene. The CDR3 is 14 residues long. Germline loops: CDR1 SQVTM, CDR2 ANQGSEA. The CDR3 here is CSVNRDRGYNEQFF. CDR3 nucleotide sequence: TGCAGCGTTAACCGGGACAGGGGTTACAATGAGCAGTTCTTC.

The genes are TRBV6-5 and TRBJ2-1, with TRBD1 as a possible D gene (7 bases). From germline, CDR1 is MNHEY and CDR2 SVGAGI. V was cut by 6 bases and J by 12 bases, with 12 bases left in between. This CDR3 comprises 11 residues. The CDR3 is CASRRGTAQFF. CDR3 DNA sequence: TGTGCCAGCAGGCGCGGGACAGCGCAGTTCTTC.

The chain links TRBV19 to TRBJ2-1, with 10 bases aligning to TRBD2. Germline CDR1 LNHDA, CDR2 SQIVND (reference sequence). Trimming removed 10 bases from V and 7 bases from J; junction bases left unmatched: 10. The CDR3 is 14 amino acids. The CDR3, as DNA: TGTGCCACCGGCGGTAGCGGGAGGAGGAATGAGCAGTTCTTC. This encodes CATGGSGRRNEQFF.

This clone has more than one count but fewer than ten. This chain joins TRBV7-2 and TRBJ1-6; D not certain. The CDR3 consists of 15 residues. With 2 bases removed from V and 7 bases from J, the gap between germline ends came to 12 bases. The germline V gene has CDR1 SGHTA and CDR2 FQGNSA. The CDR3 DNA reads TGTGCCAGCAGCTTACTGCCCAATCCGAATTCACCCCTCCACTTT. Protein: CASSLLPNPNSPLHF.

In its sample, this clone was seen a few times. This chain's CDR3 is CAREQGAADTQYF. The CDR3 DNA follows: TGTGCCCGAGAACAGGGGGCCGCAGATACGCAGTATTTT. The chain has TRBV30 and TRBJ2-3; 9 positions match TRBD1. Losses at the gene ends were 8 bases for V and 4 bases for J; bases not matched to a gene: 7. In germline, CDR1 is GTSNPN, CDR2 SVGIG (reference sequence). The CDR3 spans 13 residues.

This clone appeared a few times. This sequence joins TRBV7-2 and TRBJ1-5; TRBD1 aligns across 7 bases. V was clipped by 1 base and J by 6 bases; unmatched bases: 3. In germline, CDR1 is SGHTA, CDR2 FQGNSA. The CDR3 is 14 amino acids. The CDR3 loop is CASSLDQGVQPQHF. Here the CDR3 DNA reads TGTGCCAGCAGCTTAGATCAGGGGGTTCAGCCCCAGCATTTT.

The CDR3 nucleotides are TGTGCCAGCACCAAGACCCACTTGGTAGGGGAGCTGTTTTTT. Protein sequence: CASTKTHLVGELFF. The rearrangement joins TRBV7-3 to TRBJ2-2, with D unclear. The CDR3 runs 14 residues. Germline values: CDR1 SGHTA, CDR2 FQGTGA. V was cut by 7 bases and J by 8 bases, with 17 bases left in between.

The sample holds a few counts of this clone. V is TRBV4-3 and J is TRBJ2-3, with D perhaps assigned TRBD1 or TRBD2 (6 bases each). Germline lookup yields CDR1 LGHNA and CDR2 YSLEER. The V and J ends lost 1 base and 4 bases respectively, with 15 bases between them. The CDR3 extends over 16 amino acids. This CDR3 is CASSQAPGGWSDTQYF. CDR3 sequence (DNA): TGCGCCAGCAGCCAAGCTCCCGGGGGCTGGTCAGATACGCAGTATTTT.